This record concerns one T cell receptor (beta chain) sequence. The target antigen is unknown. Isolated RNA was reverse transcribed in full, so expressed TCRB transcripts were sequenced. Samples of naive, central memory and regulatory T cells yielded a mean of about 3.5 million reads. The protocol was immunoSEQ multiplex PCR, while the TCRdb copy is restricted to in-frame clones and leaves out a portion. The data show about 360,000 clones, over 10% seen once. The data stem from a study of beta chain features in type 1 diabetes. General study points: In comparison with healthy donors, patients had naive, central memory and Treg TCRB repertoires that appeared more similar. Sequencing used cDNA, and cells with high TCR expression could therefore be over-represented.

V dropped 0 bases and J dropped 7 bases, with 12 bases sitting between them. CDR1 GTSNPN and CDR2 SVGIG come from the germline V gene (reference sequence). The CDR3 covers 13 residues. The chain employs TRBV30 and TRBJ1-2; weak D call: TRBD1 (6 bases). What was sequenced was naive CD4+ T cells from blood. The sequence derives from a man between 18 and 35 years old in good health. The CDR3 reads CAWSVRQVGGYTF. CDR3 nucleotides: TGTGCCTGGAGTGTTCGACAGGTCGGTGGCTACACCTTC.